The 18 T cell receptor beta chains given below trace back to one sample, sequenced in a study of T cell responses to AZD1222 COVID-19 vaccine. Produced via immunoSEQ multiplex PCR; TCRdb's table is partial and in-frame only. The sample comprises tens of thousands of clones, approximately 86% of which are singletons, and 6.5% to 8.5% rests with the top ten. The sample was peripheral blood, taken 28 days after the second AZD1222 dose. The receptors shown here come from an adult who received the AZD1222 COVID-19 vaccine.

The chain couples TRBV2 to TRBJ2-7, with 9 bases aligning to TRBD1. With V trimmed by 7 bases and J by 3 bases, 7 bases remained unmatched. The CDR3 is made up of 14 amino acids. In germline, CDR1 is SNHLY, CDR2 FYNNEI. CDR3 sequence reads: CASTRDRAGYEQYF. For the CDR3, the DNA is TGTGCCAGCACTCGGGACAGGGCGGGCTACGAGCAGTACTTC. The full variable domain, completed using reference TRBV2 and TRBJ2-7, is EPEVTQTPSHQVTQMGQEVILRCVPISNHLYFYWYRQILGQKVEFLVSFYNNEISEKSEIFDDQFSVERPDGSNFTLKIRSTKLEDSAMYFCASTRDRAGYEQYFGPGTRLTVT.

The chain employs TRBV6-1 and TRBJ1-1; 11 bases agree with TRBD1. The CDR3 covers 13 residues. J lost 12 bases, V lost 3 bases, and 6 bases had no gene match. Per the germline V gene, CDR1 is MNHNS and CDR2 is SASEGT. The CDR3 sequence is CASSDAGTGGPFF. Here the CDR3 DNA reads TGTGCCAGCAGTGACGCCGGGACAGGGGGACCTTTCTTT.

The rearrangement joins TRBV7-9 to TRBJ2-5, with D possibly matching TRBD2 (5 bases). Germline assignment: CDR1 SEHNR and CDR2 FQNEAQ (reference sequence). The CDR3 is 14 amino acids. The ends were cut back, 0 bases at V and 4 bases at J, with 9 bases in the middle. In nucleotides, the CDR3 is TGTGCCAGCAGCTTAGCGGGAGTCGGAGAGACCCAGTACTTC. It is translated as CASSLAGVGETQYF.

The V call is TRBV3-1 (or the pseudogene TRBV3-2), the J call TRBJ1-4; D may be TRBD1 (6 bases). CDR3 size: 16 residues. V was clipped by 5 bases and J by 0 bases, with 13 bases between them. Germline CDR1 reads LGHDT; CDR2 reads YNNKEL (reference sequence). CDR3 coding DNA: TGTGCCAGCAGCTTAACAGGGACTGCAACTAATGAAAAACTGTTTTTT. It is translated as CASSLTGTATNEKLFF.

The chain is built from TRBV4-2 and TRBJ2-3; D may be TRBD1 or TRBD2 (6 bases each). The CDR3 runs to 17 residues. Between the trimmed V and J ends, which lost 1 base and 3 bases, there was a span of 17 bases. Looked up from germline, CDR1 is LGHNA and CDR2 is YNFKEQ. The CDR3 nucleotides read TGTGCCAGCAGCCAAGCTCTTGGGCAGGGGAGGACAGATACGCAGTATTTT. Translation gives CASSQALGQGRTDTQYF.

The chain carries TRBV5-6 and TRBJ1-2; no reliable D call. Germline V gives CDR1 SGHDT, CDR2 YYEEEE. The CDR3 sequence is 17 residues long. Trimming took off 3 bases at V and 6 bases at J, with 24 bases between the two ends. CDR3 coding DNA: TGTGCCAGCAGCTCAATGGGGTCCTATAGTAGTTTGCATGGCTACACCTTC. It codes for CASSSMGSYSSLHGYTF.

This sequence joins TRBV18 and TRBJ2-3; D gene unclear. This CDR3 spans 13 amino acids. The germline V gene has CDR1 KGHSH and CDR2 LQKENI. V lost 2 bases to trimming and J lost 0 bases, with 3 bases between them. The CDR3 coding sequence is TGTGCCAGCTCACCAACTAGCACAGATACGCAGTATTTT. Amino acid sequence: CASSPTSTDTQYF.

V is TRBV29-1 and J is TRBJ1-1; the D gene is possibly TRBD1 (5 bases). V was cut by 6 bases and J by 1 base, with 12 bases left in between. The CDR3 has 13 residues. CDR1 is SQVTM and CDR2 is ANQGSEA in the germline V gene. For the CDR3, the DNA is TGCAGCGTGACGTGGGGGGGGAACACTGAAGCTTTCTTT. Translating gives CSVTWGGNTEAFF.

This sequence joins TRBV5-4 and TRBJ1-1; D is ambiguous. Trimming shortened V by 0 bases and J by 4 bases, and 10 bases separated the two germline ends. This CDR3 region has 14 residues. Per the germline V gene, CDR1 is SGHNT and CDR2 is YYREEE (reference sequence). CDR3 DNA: TGTGCCAGCAGCTTGGAGATGTCGGGCACTGAAGCTTTCTTT. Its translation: CASSLEMSGTEAFF.

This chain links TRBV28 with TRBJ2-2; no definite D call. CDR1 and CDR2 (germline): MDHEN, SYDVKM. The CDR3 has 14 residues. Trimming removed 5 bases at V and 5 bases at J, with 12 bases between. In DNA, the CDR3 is TGTGCCAGCAGTCCTCCGACGTTAACCGGGGAGCTGTTTTTT. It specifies CASSPPTLTGELFF.

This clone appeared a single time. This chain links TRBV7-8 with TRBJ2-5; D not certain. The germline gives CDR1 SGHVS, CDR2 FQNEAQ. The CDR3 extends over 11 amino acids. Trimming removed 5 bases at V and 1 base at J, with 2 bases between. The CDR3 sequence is CASSPQETQYF. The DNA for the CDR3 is TGTGCCAGCAGCCCCCAAGAGACCCAGTACTTC. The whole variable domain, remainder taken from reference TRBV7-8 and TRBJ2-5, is GAGVSQSPRYKVAKRGQDVALRCDPISGHVSLFWYQQALGQGPEFLTYFQNEAQLDKSGLPSDRFFAERPEGSVSTLKIQRTQQEDSAVYLCASSPQETQYFGPGTRLLVL.

CDR3 nucleotide sequence: TGTGCCAGCAGTTGGGCTCCGACAGGCGTTAACTCACCCCTCCACTTT. Encoded protein: CASSWAPTGVNSPLHF. The rearrangement joins TRBV6-5 to TRBJ1-6; possible D gene TRBD1, 6 bases. Germline CDR1 MNHEY, CDR2 SVGAGI. V dropped 4 bases and J dropped 10 bases, with 20 bases sitting between them. The CDR3 is 16 amino acids.

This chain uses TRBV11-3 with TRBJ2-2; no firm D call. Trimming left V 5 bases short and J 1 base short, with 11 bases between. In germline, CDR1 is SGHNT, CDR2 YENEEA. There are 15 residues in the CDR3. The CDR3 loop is CASSPHTGNTGELFF. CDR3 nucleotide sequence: TGTGCCAGCAGCCCCCACACCGGGAACACCGGGGAGCTGTTTTTT.

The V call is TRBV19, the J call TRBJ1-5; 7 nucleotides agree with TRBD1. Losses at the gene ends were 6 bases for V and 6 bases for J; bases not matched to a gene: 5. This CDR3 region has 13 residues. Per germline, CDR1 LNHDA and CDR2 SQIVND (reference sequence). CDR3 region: CASRNRGGQPQHF. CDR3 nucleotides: TGTGCCAGTAGAAACAGGGGAGGTCAGCCCCAGCATTTT.

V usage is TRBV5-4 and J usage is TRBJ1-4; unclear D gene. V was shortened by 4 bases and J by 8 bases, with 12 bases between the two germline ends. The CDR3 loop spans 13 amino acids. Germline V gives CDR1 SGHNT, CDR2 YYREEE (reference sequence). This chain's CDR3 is CASSADAREKLFF. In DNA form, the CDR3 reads TGTGCCAGCAGCGCGGACGCTCGGGAAAAACTGTTTTTT. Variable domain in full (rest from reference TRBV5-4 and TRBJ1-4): ETGVTQSPTHLIKTRGQQVTLRCSSQSGHNTVSWYQQALGQGPQFIFQYYREEENGRGNFPPRFSGLQFPNYSSELNVNALELDDSALYLCASSADAREKLFFGSGTQLSVL.

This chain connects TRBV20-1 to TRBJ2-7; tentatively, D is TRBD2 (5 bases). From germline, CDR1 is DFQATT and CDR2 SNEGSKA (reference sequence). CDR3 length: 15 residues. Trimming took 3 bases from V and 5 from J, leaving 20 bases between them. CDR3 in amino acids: CSASSGRQGRDEQYF. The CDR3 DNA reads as TGCAGTGCTAGTTCCGGGCGACAAGGGCGGGACGAGCAGTACTTC.

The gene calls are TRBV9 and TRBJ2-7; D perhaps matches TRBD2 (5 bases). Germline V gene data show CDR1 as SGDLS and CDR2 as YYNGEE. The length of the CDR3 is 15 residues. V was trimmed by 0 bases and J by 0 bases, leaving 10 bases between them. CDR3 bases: TGTGCCAGCAGCGTAGAAGCTAGCTCCTCCTACGAGCAGTACTTC. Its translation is CASSVEASSSYEQYF.

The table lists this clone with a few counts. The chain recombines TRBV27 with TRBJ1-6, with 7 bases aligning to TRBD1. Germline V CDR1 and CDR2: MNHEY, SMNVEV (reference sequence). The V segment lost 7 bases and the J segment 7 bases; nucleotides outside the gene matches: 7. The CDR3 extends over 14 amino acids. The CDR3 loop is CASNSGTENSPLHF. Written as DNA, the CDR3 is TGTGCCAGCAACTCCGGGACAGAGAATTCACCCCTCCACTTT.